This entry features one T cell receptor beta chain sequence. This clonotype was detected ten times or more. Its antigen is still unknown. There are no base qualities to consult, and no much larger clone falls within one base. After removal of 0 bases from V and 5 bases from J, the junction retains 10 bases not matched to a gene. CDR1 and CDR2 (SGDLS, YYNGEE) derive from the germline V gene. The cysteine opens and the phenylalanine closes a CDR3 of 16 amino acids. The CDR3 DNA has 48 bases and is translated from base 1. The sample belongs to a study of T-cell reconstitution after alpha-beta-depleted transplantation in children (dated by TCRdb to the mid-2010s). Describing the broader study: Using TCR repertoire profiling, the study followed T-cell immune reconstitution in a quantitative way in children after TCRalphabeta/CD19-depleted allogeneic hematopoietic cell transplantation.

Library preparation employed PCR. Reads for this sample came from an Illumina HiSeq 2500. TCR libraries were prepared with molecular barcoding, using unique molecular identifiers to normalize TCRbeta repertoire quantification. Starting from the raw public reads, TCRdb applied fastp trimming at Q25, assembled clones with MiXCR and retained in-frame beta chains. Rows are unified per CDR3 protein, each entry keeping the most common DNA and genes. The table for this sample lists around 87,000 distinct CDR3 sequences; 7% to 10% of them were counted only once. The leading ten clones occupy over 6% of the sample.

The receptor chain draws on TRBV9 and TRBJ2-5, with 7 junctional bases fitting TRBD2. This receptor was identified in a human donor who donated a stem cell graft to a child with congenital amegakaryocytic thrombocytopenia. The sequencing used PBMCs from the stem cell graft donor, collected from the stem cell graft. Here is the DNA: TGTGCCAGCAGCGTAGGTGTGGGGACTATGGGTGAGACCCAGTACTTC. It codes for CASSVGVGTMGETQYF.